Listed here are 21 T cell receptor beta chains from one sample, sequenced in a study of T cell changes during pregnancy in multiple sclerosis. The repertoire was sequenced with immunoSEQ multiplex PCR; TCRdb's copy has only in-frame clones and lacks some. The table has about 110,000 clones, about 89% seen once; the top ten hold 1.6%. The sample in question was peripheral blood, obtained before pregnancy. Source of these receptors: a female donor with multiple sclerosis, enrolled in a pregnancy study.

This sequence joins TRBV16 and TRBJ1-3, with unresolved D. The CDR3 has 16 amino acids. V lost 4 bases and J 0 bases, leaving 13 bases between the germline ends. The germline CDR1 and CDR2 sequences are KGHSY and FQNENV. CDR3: CASSPQVGLSGNTIYF. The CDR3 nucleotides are TGTGCCAGCAGCCCCCAGGTTGGTCTCTCTGGAAACACCATATATTTT.

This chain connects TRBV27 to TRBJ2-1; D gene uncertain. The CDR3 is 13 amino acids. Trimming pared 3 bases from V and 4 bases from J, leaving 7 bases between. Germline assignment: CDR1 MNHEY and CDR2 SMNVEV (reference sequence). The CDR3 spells CASSFVKYNEQFF. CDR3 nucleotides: TGTGCCAGCAGTTTCGTTAAATACAATGAGCAGTTCTTC.

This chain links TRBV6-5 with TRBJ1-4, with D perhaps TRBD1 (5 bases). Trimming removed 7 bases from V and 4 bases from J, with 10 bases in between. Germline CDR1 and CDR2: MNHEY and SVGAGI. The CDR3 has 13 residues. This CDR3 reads CASTRDSNEKLFF. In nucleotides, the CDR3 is TGTGCCAGCACGAGAGACAGTAATGAAAAACTGTTTTTT.

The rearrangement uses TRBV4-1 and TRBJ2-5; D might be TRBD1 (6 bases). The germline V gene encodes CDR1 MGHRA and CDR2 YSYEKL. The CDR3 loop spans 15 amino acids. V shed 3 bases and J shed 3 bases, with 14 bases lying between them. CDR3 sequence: CASSHPGQGKETQYF. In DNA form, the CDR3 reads TGCGCCAGCAGCCATCCGGGACAAGGGAAAGAGACCCAGTACTTC.

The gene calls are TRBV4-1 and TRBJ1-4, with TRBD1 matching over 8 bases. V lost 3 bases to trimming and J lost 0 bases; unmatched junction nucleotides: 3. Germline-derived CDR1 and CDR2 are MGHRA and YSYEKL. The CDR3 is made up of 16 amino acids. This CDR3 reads CASSHPGQATNEKLFF. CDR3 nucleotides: TGCGCCAGCAGCCATCCGGGACAGGCAACTAATGAAAAACTGTTTTTT.

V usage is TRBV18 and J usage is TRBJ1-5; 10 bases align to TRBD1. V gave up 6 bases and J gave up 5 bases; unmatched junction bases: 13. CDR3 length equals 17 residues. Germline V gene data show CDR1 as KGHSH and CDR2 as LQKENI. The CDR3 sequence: CASSSLGTGDLYQPQHF. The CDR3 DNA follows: TGTGCCAGCTCTTCACTCGGGACAGGGGACCTTTATCAGCCCCAGCATTTT.

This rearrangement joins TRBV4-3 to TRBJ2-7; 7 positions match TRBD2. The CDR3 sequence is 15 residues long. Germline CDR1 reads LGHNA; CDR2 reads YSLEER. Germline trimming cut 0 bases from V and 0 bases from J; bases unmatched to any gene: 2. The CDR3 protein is CASSQERGSSYEQYF. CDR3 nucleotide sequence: TGCGCCAGCAGCCAAGAGCGGGGGAGCTCCTACGAGCAGTACTTC.

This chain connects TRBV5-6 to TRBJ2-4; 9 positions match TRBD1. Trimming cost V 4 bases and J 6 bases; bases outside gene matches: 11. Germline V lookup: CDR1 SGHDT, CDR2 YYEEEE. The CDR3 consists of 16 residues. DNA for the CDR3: TGTGCCAGCAGCCTCGGGACAGGGCGGATGGCAAACATTCAGTACTTC. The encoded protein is CASSLGTGRMANIQYF.

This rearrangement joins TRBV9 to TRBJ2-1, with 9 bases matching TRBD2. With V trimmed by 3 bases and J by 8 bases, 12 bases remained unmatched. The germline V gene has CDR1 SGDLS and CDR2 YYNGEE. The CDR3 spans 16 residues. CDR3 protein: CASSGAAGGPEDEQFF. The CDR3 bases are TGTGCCAGCAGCGGAGCGGCGGGGGGGCCGGAAGATGAGCAGTTCTTC.

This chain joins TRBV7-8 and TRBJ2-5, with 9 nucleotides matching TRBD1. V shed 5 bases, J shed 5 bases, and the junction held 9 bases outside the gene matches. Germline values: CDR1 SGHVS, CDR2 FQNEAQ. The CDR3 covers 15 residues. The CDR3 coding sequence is TGTGCCAGCAGCCGGCCCACAGGGGGCGCGGAGACCCAGTACTTC. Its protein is CASSRPTGGAETQYF.

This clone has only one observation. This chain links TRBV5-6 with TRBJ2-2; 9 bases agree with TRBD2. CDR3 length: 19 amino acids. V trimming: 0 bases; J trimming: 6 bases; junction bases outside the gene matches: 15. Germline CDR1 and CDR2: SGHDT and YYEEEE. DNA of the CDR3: TGTGCCAGCAGCTTGGCAGGGGCGGTGGTAGCGGGAGCCCCCGGGGAGCTGTTTTTT. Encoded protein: CASSLAGAVVAGAPGELFF.

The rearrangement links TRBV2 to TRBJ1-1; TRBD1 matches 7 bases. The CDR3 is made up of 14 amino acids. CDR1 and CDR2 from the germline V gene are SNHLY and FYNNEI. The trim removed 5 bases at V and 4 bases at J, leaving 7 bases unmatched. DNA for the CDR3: TGTGCCAGCAGTCAAACCCCAGGGGGCACTGAAGCTTTCTTT. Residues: CASSQTPGGTEAFF.

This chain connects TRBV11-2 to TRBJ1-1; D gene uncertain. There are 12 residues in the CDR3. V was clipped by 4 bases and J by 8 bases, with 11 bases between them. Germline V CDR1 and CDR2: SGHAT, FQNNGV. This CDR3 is CASSSARLEAFF. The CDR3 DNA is TGTGCCAGCAGCTCAGCCAGGCTCGAAGCTTTCTTT.

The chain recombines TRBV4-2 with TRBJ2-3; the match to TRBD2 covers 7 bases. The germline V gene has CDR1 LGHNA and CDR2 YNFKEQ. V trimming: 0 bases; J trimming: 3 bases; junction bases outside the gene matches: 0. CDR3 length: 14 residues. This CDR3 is CASSQEAGTDTQYF. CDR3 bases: TGTGCCAGCAGCCAAGAAGCGGGAACAGATACGCAGTATTTT.

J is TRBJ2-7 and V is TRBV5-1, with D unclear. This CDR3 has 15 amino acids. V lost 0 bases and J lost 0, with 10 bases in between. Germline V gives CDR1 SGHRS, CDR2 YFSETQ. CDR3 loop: CASSLGENLSYEQYF. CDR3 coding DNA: TGCGCCAGCAGCTTGGGTGAGAACCTCTCCTACGAGCAGTACTTC. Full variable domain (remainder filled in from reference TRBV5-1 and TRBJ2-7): KAGVTQTPRYLIKTRGQQVTLSCSPISGHRSVSWYQQTPGQGLQFLFEYFSETQRNKGNFPGRFSGRQFSNSRSEMNVSTLELGDSALYLCASSLGENLSYEQYFGPGTRLTVT.

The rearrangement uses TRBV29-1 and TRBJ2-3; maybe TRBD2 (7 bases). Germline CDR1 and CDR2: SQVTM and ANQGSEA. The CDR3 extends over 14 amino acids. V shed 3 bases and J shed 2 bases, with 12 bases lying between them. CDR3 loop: CSVDVGGVTDTQYF. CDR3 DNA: TGCAGCGTTGATGTAGGGGGGGTCACAGATACGCAGTATTTT.

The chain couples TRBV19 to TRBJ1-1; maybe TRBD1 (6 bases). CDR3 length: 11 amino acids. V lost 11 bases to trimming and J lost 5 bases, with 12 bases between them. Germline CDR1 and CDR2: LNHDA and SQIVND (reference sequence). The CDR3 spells CAGFRGTEAFF. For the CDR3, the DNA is TGTGCCGGTTTCAGGGGAACTGAAGCTTTCTTT.

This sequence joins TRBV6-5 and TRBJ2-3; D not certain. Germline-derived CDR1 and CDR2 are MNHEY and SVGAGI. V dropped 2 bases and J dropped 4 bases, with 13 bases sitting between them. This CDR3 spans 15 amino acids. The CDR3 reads CASSYTPLGADTQYF. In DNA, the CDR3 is TGTGCCAGCAGTTACACCCCCCTAGGCGCAGATACGCAGTATTTT.

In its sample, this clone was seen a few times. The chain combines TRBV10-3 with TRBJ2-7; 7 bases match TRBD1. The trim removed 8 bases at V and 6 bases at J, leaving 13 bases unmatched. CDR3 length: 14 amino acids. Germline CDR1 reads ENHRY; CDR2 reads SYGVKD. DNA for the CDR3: TGTGCCATCGTCGCGGACAGGTTGACGGCCGAGCAGTACTTC. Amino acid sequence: CAIVADRLTAEQYF.

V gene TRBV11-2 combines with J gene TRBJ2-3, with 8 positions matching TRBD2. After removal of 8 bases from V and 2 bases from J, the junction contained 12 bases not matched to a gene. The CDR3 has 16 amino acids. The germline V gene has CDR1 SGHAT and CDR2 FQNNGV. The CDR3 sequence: CASHRELAVYTDTQYF. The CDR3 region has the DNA TGTGCCAGCCATAGGGAACTAGCGGTGTACACAGATACGCAGTATTTT.

The CDR3 sequence is CASSAGLNYGYTF. The CDR3 DNA is TGTGCCAGCAGCGCCGGTCTTAACTATGGCTACACCTTC. The V call is TRBV7-8, the J call TRBJ1-2; D unclear. CDR3 length: 13 amino acids. The V gene's germline CDR1 is SGHVS and CDR2 FQNEAQ. Trimming cost V 5 bases and J 1 base, with 8 bases left between them.